The rows below give T cell receptor beta chains drawn from one sample of a study of blood T cell repertoires in COVID-19. This table comes from immunoSEQ multiplex PCR, and its TCRdb copy is limited to in-frame clones, with some not included. Of some 150,000 clones in the sample, 65% to 85% were seen once. The specimen sequenced was peripheral blood. All receptors derive from a man aged 60 to 69 with active or convalescent COVID-19. Each CDR3 is given with its conserved first and last residue. A D gene is named only where the DNA matches it firmly. Some rows have no size entry. The others give once, few or many, or a class for an expanded clone.

v_call,d_call,clone_size,j_call,cdr3_aa,cdr3_nt
TRBV7-2,-,-,TRBJ2-1,CASSPISSGYNEQFF,TGTGCCAGCAGTCCAATTTCTTCCGGCTACAATGAGCAGTTCTTC
TRBV27,-,few,TRBJ1-2,CASSITGNYGYTF,TGTGCCAGCAGTATCACAGGGAACTATGGCTACACCTTC
TRBV20-1,-,-,TRBJ2-4,CSASNRSGQYF,TGCAGTGCTAGTAACAGGAGTGGTCAGTACTTC
TRBV4-2,-,once,TRBJ2-3,CASSQDLASGTDTQYF,TGTGCCAGCAGCCAAGATCTAGCGAGTGGCACAGATACGCAGTATTTT
TRBV11-2,TRBD1,-,TRBJ2-7,CASSLGTGDEQYF,TGTGCCAGCAGCTTAGGGACAGGGGACGAGCAGTACTTC
TRBV18,TRBD2,-,TRBJ2-7,CASSPREGPYEQYF,TGTGCCAGCTCCCCCCGGGAGGGGCCCTACGAGCAGTACTTC
TRBV6-2/TRBV6-3,-,once,TRBJ1-1,CASSYPLTGEGTEAFF,TGTGCCAGCAGTTACCCGCTGACCGGGGAGGGCACTGAAGCTTTCTTT
TRBV2,TRBD1,-,TRBJ2-5,CASSADRALGTQYF,TGTGCCAGCAGTGCGGACAGGGCGCTAGGGACCCAGTACTTC
TRBV6-5,TRBD2,-,TRBJ2-1,CASRSGLAFNEQFF,TGTGCCAGCAGATCGGGACTAGCATTTAACGAGCAGTTCTTC
TRBV28,-,-,TRBJ1-5,CASSLGQFNQPQHF,TGTGCCAGCAGTTTAGGTCAGTTTAATCAGCCCCAGCATTTT
TRBV7-6,TRBD2,-,TRBJ2-7,CASSPRKSGTSGREQYF,TGTGCCAGCAGCCCGCGAAAATCCGGGACTAGCGGGCGCGAGCAGTACTTC
TRBV4-2,-,-,TRBJ2-2,CASSQDPWGPTGELFF,TGTGCCAGCAGCCAAGACCCTTGGGGGCCAACCGGGGAGCTGTTTTTT
TRBV5-8,TRBD1,-,TRBJ2-5,CASSFGTGDQETQYF,TGTGCCAGCAGCTTTGGGACAGGGGACCAAGAGACCCAGTACTTC
TRBV7-2,TRBD2,-,TRBJ2-2,CASSLGLANPGELFF,TGTGCCAGCAGCCTCGGACTAGCGAATCCCGGGGAGCTGTTTTTT
TRBV2,-,-,TRBJ1-1,CASAPRVLNTEAFF,TGTGCCAGCGCCCCCAGGGTGTTGAACACTGAAGCTTTCTTT
TRBV6-4,-,-,TRBJ1-2,CASSDLLGYGYTF,TGTGCCAGCAGTGACCTACTAGGCTATGGCTACACCTTC
TRBV28,TRBD1,-,TRBJ1-2,CASSFSTGGGYTF,TGTGCCAGCAGTTTTTCGACAGGGGGTGGCTACACCTTC
TRBV3-1/TRBV3-2,TRBD1,-,TRBJ1-5,CASSQDGQVNQPQHF,TGTGCCAGCAGCCAAGATGGACAGGTCAATCAGCCCCAGCATTTT
TRBV3-1/TRBV3-2,-,-,TRBJ1-5,CASSQADNQPQHF,TGTGCCAGCAGCCAAGCAGACAATCAGCCCCAGCATTTT
TRBV5-1,TRBD2,-,TRBJ2-7,CASSWGGNEQYF,TGCGCCAGCAGCTGGGGGGGTAACGAGCAGTACTTC
TRBV12-3/TRBV12-4,TRBD1,-,TRBJ2-7,CASSWDSSYEQYF,TGTGCCAGCAGTTGGGACAGCAGCTACGAGCAGTACTTC
TRBV6-5,-,once,TRBJ1-1,CASSYSWNTEAFF,TGTGCCAGCAGTTACTCCTGGAACACTGAAGCTTTCTTT
TRBV4-1,-,-,TRBJ2-3,CASSQVSAGLGADTQYF,TGCGCCAGCAGCCAAGTTTCGGCAGGCTTAGGGGCAGATACGCAGTATTTT
TRBV20-1,-,-,TRBJ1-2,CSASRQGSMGYTF,TGCAGTGCTAGTCGGCAGGGTTCTATGGGCTACACCTTC
TRBV6-5,-,-,TRBJ2-1,CASGSGLYYNEQFF,TGTGCCAGCGGCTCGGGACTTTATTACAATGAGCAGTTCTTC
TRBV28,TRBD2,-,TRBJ2-3,CASSFGRAPDTQYF,TGTGCCAGCAGTTTCGGGAGGGCCCCAGATACGCAGTATTTT
TRBV7-2,-,-,TRBJ1-2,CASSSQGGPYGYTF,TGTGCCAGCAGCTCCCAAGGAGGGCCCTATGGCTACACCTTC
TRBV10-3,TRBD1,once,TRBJ2-3,CAISEKYQTGGATDTQYF,TGTGCCATCAGTGAGAAATACCAGACAGGGGGAGCCACAGATACGCAGTATTTT
TRBV12-3/TRBV12-4,-,-,TRBJ1-2,CASSAGADYGYTF,TGTGCCAGCTCCGCGGGGGCGGATTATGGCTACACCTTC
TRBV28,TRBD1,-,TRBJ1-1,CASSAPRGTEAFF,TGTGCCAGCAGCGCCCCCAGGGGGACTGAAGCTTTCTTT
TRBV30,-,-,TRBJ2-7,CAWSIREQYF,TGTGCCTGGAGCATTCGGGAGCAGTACTTC
TRBV7-6,TRBD1,-,TRBJ2-6,CASSIYGTGLSGANVLTF,TGTGCCAGCAGCATTTACGGGACAGGTCTCTCTGGGGCCAACGTCCTGACTTTC
TRBV4-1,-,-,TRBJ2-5,CASSHQASATQYF,TGCGCCAGCAGCCATCAGGCCAGTGCGACCCAGTACTTC
TRBV6-5,-,-,TRBJ1-2,CASKEGTYGYTF,TGTGCCAGCAAGGAGGGAACTTATGGCTACACCTTC
TRBV7-8,TRBD2,-,TRBJ2-1,CASSLVGGRGGNEQFF,TGTGCCAGCAGCTTAGTAGGCGGGAGGGGAGGCAATGAGCAGTTCTTC
TRBV5-4,TRBD1,-,TRBJ1-1,CASSPGGANTEAFF,TGTGCCAGCAGCCCAGGGGGCGCGAATACTGAAGCTTTCTTT
TRBV5-1,TRBD2,-,TRBJ2-1,CASSLFRTSGRADSWQFF,TGCGCCAGCAGCCTATTTAGGACTAGCGGGAGGGCCGATTCTTGGCAGTTCTTC
TRBV18,-,-,TRBJ1-2,CASSPRENGYTF,TGTGCCAGCTCACCGAGGGAGAATGGCTACACCTTC
TRBV1,-,-,TRBJ2-7,CTSSQASGSSYEQYF,TGCACCAGCAGCCAAGCGAGCGGGAGTTCATACGAGCAGTACTTC
TRBV7-9,-,-,TRBJ1-5,CASSLESGVQPQHF,TGTGCCAGCAGCTTAGAGTCAGGGGTACAGCCCCAGCATTTT